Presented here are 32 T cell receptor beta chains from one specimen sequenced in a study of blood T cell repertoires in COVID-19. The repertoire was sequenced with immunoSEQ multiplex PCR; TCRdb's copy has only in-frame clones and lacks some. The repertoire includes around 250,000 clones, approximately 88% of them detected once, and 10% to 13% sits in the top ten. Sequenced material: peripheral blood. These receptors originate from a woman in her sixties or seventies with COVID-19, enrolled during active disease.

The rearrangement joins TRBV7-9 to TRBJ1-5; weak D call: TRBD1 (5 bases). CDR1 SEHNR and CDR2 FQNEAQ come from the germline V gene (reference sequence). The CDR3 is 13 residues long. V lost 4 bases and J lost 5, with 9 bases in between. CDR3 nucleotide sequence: TGTGCCAGCAGCTCTACAGGAGATCAGCCCCAGCATTTT. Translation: CASSSTGDQPQHF.

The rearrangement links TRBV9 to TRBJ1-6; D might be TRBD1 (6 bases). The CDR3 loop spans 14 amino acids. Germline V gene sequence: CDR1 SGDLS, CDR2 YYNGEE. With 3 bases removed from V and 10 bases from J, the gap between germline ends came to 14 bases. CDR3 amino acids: CASSAGLQGSPLHF. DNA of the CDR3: TGTGCCAGCAGCGCGGGCCTACAGGGCTCACCCCTCCACTTT.

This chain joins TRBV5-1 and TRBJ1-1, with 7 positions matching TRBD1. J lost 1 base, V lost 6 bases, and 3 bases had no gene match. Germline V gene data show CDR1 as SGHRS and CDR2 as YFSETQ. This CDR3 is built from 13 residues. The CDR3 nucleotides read TGCGCCAGCAACCGGGACAGGAACACTGAAGCTTTCTTT. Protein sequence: CASNRDRNTEAFF.

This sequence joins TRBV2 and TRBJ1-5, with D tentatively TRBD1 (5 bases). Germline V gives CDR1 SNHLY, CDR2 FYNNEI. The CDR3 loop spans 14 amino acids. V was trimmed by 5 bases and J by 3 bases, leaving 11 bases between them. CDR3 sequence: CASSPGVFNQPQHF. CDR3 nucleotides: TGTGCCAGCAGTCCGGGGGTCTTCAATCAGCCCCAGCATTTT.

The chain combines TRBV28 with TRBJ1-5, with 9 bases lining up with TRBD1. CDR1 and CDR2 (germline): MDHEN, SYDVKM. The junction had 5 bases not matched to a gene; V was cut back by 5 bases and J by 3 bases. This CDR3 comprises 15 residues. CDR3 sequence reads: CASSPGTGINQPQHF. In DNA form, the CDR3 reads TGTGCCAGCAGTCCCGGGACAGGGATCAATCAGCCCCAGCATTTT.

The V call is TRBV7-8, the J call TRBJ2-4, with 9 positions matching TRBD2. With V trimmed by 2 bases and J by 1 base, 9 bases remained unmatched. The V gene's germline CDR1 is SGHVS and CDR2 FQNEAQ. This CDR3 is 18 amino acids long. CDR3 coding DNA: TGTGCCAGCAGCTTAACTGTGGTCAGCGGGGGGGCCAAAAACATTCAGTACTTC. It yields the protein CASSLTVVSGGAKNIQYF. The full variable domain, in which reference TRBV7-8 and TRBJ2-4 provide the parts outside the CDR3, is GAGVSQSPRYKVAKRGQDVALRCDPISGHVSLFWYQQALGQGPEFLTYFQNEAQLDKSGLPSDRFFAERPEGSVSTLKIQRTQQEDSAVYLCASSLTVVSGGAKNIQYFGAGTRLSVL.

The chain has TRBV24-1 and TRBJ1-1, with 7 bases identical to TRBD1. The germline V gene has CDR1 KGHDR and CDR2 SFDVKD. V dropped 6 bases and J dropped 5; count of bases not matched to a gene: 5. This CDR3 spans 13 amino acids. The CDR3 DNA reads TGTGCCACCAGTACAGGGGTCGAAACTGAAGCTTTCTTT. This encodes CATSTGVETEAFF.

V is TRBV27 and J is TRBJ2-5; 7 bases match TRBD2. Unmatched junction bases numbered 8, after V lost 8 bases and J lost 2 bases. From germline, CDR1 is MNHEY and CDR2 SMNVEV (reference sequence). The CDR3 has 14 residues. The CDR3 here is CASGVGGSQETQYF. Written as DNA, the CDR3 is TGTGCCAGCGGCGTCGGCGGGAGTCAAGAGACCCAGTACTTC.

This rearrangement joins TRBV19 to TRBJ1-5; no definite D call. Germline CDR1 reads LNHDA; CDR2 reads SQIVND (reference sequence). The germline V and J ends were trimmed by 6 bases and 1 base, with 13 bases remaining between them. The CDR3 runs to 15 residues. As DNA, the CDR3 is TGTGCCAGTAGCCTCGTGGTGAGGAGCAATCAGCCCCAGCATTTT. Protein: CASSLVVRSNQPQHF.

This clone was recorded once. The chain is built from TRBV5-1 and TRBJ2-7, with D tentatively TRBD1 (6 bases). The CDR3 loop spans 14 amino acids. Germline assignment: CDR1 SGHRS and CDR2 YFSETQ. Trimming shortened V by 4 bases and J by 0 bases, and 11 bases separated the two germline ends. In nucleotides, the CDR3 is TGCGCCAGCAGCCAGGAAGGGGGCTCCTACGAGCAGTACTTC. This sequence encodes CASSQEGGSYEQYF.

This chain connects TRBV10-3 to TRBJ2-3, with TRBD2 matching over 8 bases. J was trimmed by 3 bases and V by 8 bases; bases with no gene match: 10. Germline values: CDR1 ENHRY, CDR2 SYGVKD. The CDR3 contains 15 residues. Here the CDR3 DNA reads TGTGCCATCGGGTTCGGGGGGGGCAGGACAGATACGCAGTATTTT. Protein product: CAIGFGGGRTDTQYF.

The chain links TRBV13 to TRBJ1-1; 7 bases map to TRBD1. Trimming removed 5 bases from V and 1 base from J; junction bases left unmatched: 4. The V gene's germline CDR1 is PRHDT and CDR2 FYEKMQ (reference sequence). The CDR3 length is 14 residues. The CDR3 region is CASSQGQPNTEAFF. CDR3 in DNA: TGTGCCAGCAGCCAGGGACAGCCGAACACTGAAGCTTTCTTT.

The CDR3: CASSLPLDYEQYF. The CDR3 DNA reads as TGTGCCAGCAGTTTACCGCTAGACTACGAGCAGTACTTC. This chain connects TRBV28 to TRBJ2-7; D not resolved. The length of the CDR3 is 13 residues. CDR1 and CDR2 (germline): MDHEN, SYDVKM. V lost 2 bases to trimming and J lost 3 bases, with 8 bases between them.

The CDR3 here is CASSKGVFGNTIYF. The CDR3 DNA reads TGTGCCAGTAGTAAAGGGGTCTTTGGAAACACCATATATTTT. The chain employs TRBV19 and TRBJ1-3, with D possibly matching TRBD1 (5 bases). Germline assignment: CDR1 LNHDA and CDR2 SQIVND (reference sequence). Trimming removed 4 bases at V and 3 bases at J, with 10 bases between. The CDR3 consists of 14 residues.

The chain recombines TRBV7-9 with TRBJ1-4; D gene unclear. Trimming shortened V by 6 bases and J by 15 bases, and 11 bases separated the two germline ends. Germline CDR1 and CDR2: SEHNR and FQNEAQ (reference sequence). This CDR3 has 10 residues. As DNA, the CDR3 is TGTGCCAGCAGAGGACTGGGAATGTTTTTT. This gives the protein CASRGLGMFF.

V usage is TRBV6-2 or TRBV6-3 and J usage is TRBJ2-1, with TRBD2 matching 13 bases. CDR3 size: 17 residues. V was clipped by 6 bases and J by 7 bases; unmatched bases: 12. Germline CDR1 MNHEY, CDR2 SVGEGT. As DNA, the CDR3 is TGTGCCAGCAGCCTACGGACTAGCGGGAGCGGTGATAATGAGCAGTTCTTC. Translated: CASSLRTSGSGDNEQFF.

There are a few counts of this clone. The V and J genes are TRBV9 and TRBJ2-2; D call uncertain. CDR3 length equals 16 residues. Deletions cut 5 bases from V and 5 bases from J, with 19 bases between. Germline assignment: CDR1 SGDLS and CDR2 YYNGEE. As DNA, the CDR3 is TGTGCCAGCAGTATGAGGCTGGAAAAGAAGACCGGGGAGCTGTTTTTT. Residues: CASSMRLEKKTGELFF.

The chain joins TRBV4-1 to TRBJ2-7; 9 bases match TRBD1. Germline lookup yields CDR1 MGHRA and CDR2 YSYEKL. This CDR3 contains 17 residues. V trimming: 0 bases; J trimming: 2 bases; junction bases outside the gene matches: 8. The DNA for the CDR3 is TGCGCCAGCAGCCAAGATCAAGGCGGGACAGGGACCTACGAGCAGTACTTC. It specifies CASSQDQGGTGTYEQYF.

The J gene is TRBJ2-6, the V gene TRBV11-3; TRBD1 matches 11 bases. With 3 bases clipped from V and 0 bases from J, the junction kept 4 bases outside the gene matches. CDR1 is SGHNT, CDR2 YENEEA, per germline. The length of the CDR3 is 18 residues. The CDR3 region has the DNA TGTGCCAGCAGCTTGGACAGGGGGCCTATCTCTGGGGCCAACGTCCTGACTTTC. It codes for CASSLDRGPISGANVLTF.

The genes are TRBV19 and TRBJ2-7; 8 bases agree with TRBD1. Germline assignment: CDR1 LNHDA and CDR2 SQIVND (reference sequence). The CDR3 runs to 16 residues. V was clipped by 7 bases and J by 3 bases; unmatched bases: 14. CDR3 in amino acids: CASNTGGRTMSYEQYF. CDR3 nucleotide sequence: TGTGCCAGTAATACAGGGGGAAGAACTATGAGCTACGAGCAGTACTTC.

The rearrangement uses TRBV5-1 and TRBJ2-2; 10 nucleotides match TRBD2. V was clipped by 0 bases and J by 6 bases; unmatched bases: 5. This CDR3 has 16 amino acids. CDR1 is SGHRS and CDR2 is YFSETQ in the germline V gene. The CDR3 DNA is TGCGCCAGCAGCTTGGACACTAGCGGGATTCCCGGGGAGCTGTTTTTT. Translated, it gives CASSLDTSGIPGELFF.

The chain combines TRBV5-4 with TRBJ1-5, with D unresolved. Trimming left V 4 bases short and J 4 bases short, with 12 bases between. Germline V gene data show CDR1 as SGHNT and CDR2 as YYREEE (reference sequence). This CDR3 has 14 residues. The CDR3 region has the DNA TGTGCCAGCAGCCTCGACGCGGCTAATCAGCCCCAGCATTTT. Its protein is CASSLDAANQPQHF.

The CDR3 reads CATSDINQPQHF. The DNA for the CDR3 is TGTGCCACCAGTGATATAAATCAGCCCCAGCATTTT. The chain combines TRBV24-1 with TRBJ1-5; no reliable D call. Looked up from germline, CDR1 is KGHDR and CDR2 is SFDVKD. CDR3 length: 12 residues. Trimming stripped 3 bases from V and 4 bases from J, with 3 bases between.

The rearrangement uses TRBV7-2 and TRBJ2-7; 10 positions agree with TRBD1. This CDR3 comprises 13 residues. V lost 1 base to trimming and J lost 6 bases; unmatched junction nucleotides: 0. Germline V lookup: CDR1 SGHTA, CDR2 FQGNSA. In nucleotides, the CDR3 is TGTGCCAGCAGCTTAGGGACAGGGGGCGAGCAGTACTTC. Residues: CASSLGTGGEQYF.

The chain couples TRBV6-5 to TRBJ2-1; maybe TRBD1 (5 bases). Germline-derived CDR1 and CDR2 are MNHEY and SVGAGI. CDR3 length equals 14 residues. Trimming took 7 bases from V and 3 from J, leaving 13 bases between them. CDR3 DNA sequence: TGTGCCAGCAATTATCGCACAGGCTACAATGAGCAGTTCTTC. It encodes CASNYRTGYNEQFF.

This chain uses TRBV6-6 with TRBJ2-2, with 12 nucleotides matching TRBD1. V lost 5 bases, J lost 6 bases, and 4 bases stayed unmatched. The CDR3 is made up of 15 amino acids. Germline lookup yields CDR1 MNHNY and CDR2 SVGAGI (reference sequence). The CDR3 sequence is CASSQGQGAAGELFF. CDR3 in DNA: TGTGCCAGCAGTCAGGGACAGGGGGCTGCCGGGGAGCTGTTTTTT.

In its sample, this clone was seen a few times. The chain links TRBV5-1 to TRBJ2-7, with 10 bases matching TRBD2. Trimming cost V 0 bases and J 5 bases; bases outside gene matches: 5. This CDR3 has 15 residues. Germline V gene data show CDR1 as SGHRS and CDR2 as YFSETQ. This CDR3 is CASSLGGTSVDEQYF. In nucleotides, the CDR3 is TGCGCCAGCAGCTTGGGTGGGACTAGCGTCGACGAGCAGTACTTC.

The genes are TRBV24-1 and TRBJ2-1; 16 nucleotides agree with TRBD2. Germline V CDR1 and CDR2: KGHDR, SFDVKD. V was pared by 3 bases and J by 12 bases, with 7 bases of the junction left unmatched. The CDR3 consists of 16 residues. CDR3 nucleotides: TGTGCCACCAGTGATGCCGGGACTAGCGGGAGGGAAGGGCAGTTCTTC. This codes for CATSDAGTSGREGQFF.

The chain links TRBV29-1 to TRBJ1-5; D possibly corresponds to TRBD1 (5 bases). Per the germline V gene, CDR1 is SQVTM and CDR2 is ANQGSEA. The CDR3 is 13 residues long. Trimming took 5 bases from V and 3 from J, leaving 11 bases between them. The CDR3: CSVTPGPNQPQHF. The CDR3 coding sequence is TGCAGCGTTACCCCAGGGCCCAATCAGCCCCAGCATTTT.

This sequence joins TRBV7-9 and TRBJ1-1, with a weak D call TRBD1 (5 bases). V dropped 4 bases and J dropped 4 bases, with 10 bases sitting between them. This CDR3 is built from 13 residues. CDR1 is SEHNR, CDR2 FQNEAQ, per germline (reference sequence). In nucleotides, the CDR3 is TGTGCCAGCAGCTACCAGGGTGTCACTGAAGCTTTCTTT. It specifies CASSYQGVTEAFF. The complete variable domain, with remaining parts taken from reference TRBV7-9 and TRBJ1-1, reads DTGVSQNPRHKITKRGQNVTFRCDPISEHNRLYWYRQTLGQGPEFLTYFQNEAQLEKSRLLSDRFSAERPKGSFSTLEIQRTEQGDSAMYLCASSYQGVTEAFFGQGTRLTVV.

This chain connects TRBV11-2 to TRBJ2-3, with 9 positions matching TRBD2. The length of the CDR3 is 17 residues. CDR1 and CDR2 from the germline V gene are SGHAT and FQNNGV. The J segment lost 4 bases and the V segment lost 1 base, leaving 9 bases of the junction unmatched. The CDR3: CASSLGRGAGGSDTQYF. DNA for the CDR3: TGTGCCAGCAGCTTAGGTCGGGGAGCGGGAGGTTCAGATACGCAGTATTTT. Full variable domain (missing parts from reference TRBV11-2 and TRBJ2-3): EAGVAQSPRYKIIEKRQSVAFWCNPISGHATLYWYQQILGQGPKLLIQFQNNGVVDDSQLPKDRFSAERLKGVDSTLKIQPAKLEDSAVYLCASSLGRGAGGSDTQYFGPGTRLTVL.

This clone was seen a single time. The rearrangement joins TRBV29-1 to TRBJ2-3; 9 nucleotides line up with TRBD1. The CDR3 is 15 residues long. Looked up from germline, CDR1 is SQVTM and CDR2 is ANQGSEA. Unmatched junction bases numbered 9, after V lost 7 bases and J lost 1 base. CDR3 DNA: TGCAGCGCCGCTCTCAGGACAGGGGGCACAGATACGCAGTATTTT. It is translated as CSAALRTGGTDTQYF.